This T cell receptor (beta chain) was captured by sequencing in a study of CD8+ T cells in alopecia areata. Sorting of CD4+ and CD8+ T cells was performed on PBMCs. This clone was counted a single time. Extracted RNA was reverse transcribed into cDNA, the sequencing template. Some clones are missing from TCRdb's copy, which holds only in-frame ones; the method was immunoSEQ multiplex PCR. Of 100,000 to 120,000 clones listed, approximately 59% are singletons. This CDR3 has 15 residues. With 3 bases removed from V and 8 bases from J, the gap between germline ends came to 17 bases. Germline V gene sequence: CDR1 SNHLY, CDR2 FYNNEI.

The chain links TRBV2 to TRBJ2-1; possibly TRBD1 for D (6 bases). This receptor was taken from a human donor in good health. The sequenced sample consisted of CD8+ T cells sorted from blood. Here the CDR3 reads CASSDGTLSLDEQFF. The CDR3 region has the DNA TGTGCCAGCAGTGACGGGACATTAAGCCTCGATGAGCAGTTCTTC.